This T cell receptor (beta chain) was profiled in a study of shared clonotypes between healthy human individuals. Study-wide background: Plates per donor: three CD4 naive, three CD4 memory, two CD8 naive, one CD8 memory. Study-level results: Despite large depth, rarefaction showed incomplete sorted-subset sequencing.

Data came from immunoSEQ multiplex PCR; TCRdb stores just in-frame clones and leaves some out. The data contain about a million clones, roughly 77% of them singletons. Remarks on this clone: The antigen remains undetermined.

CDR1 is MDHEN, CDR2 SYDVKM, per germline. Trimming pared 6 bases from V and 0 bases from J, leaving 17 bases between. This CDR3 comprises 16 residues. CD45RA+ naive and CD45RA-negative memory subsets were separated from CD4+ cells. The chain recombines TRBV28 with TRBJ1-2; D is unresolved. This clonotype was obtained from a man aged 18-30 years in good health. Some clones in this sample may be carry-over from other donors' samples. The source material was memory CD4+ T cells from PBMCs. Subset of the sample: CD45RA-negative fraction. CDR3 sequence (DNA): TGTGCCAGCAGACAGACCTACCCTTTTTCTAACTATGGCTACACCTTC. It is translated as CASRQTYPFSNYGYTF.